The rows below give T cell receptor beta chains drawn from one sample of a study of OX40 agonist ivuxolimab in advanced cancers. The repertoire was sequenced with immunoSEQ multiplex PCR; TCRdb's copy has only in-frame clones and lacks some. The sample includes fewer than 80,000 clones, less than 85% seen only once; the top ten take approximately 0.78%. Sequencing used CD4+ or CD8+ T cells sorted from blood, obtained in a trial of the OX40 agonist ivuxolimab. Receptors were obtained from an adult with an advanced solid tumor such as melanoma, head and neck, liver or kidney cancer. Each CDR3 is given with its conserved first and last residue. A D gene is named only where the DNA matches it firmly. Clone sizes are given selectively: once, few, many, or a class where the clone is expanded.

j_gene: TRBJ1-1
abundance: NA
d_gene: NA
v_gene: TRBV18
CDR3aa: CASSPVAGQNTEAFF
CDR3nt: TGTGCCAGCTCACCTGTCGCAGGGCAGAACACTGAAGCTTTCTTT

j_gene: TRBJ1-2
abundance: NA
d_gene: NA
v_gene: TRBV5-6
CDR3aa: CASSPQQETDGYTF
CDR3nt: TGTGCCAGCAGCCCCCAACAGGAGACGGATGGCTACACCTTC

j_gene: TRBJ1-5
abundance: once
d_gene: NA
v_gene: TRBV19
CDR3aa: CASSYGTLGNQPQHF
CDR3nt: TGTGCCAGTAGTTACGGGACACTCGGCAATCAGCCCCAGCATTTT

j_gene: TRBJ2-7
abundance: few
d_gene: NA
v_gene: TRBV12-5
CDR3aa: CASGLVKGPGSYEQYF
CDR3nt: TGTGCTAGTGGTTTGGTAAAAGGGCCTGGCTCCTACGAGCAGTACTTC

j_gene: TRBJ1-1
abundance: NA
d_gene: NA
v_gene: TRBV14
CDR3aa: CASSQGGVLNTEAFF
CDR3nt: TGTGCCAGCAGCCAGGGGGGTGTATTGAACACTGAAGCTTTCTTT

j_gene: TRBJ2-7
abundance: NA
d_gene: NA
v_gene: TRBV7-2
CDR3aa: CASSHSPGGYEQYF
CDR3nt: TGTGCCAGCAGCCATAGCCCCGGGGGCTACGAGCAGTACTTC

j_gene: TRBJ2-1
abundance: NA
d_gene: TRBD2
v_gene: TRBV6-4
CDR3aa: CASSDSGTSYLNEQFF
CDR3nt: TGTGCCAGCAGTGACTCCGGGACTAGCTATCTTAATGAGCAGTTCTTC

j_gene: TRBJ2-1
abundance: NA
d_gene: TRBD2
v_gene: TRBV19
CDR3aa: CASSITSGRAYNEQFF
CDR3nt: TGTGCCAGTAGTATAACTAGCGGGAGGGCCTACAATGAGCAGTTCTTC

j_gene: TRBJ2-7
abundance: NA
d_gene: NA
v_gene: TRBV23-1
CDR3aa: CASLSSVGAYEQYF
CDR3nt: TGCGCCAGCCTCAGCTCCGTGGGCGCCTACGAGCAGTACTTC

j_gene: TRBJ1-5
abundance: NA
d_gene: NA
v_gene: TRBV18
CDR3aa: CASSPWGANQPQHF
CDR3nt: TGTGCCAGCTCACCATGGGGGGCCAATCAGCCCCAGCATTTT

j_gene: TRBJ2-7
abundance: NA
d_gene: TRBD1
v_gene: TRBV11-3
CDR3aa: CASSGTGYDEQYF
CDR3nt: TGTGCCAGCAGCGGGACAGGCTACGACGAGCAGTACTTC

j_gene: TRBJ2-1
abundance: NA
d_gene: TRBD2
v_gene: TRBV7-3
CDR3aa: CASSVLGASGNYEQFF
CDR3nt: TGTGCCAGCAGCGTACTGGGGGCTAGCGGGAACTATGAGCAGTTCTTC

j_gene: TRBJ2-7
abundance: NA
d_gene: NA
v_gene: TRBV30
CDR3aa: CAWSRRYEQYF
CDR3nt: TGTGCCTGGAGTCGGCGCTACGAGCAGTACTTC

j_gene: TRBJ1-1
abundance: NA
d_gene: NA
v_gene: TRBV7-8
CDR3aa: CASNLNTNTEAFF
CDR3nt: TGTGCCAGCAACCTTAATACGAACACTGAAGCTTTCTTT